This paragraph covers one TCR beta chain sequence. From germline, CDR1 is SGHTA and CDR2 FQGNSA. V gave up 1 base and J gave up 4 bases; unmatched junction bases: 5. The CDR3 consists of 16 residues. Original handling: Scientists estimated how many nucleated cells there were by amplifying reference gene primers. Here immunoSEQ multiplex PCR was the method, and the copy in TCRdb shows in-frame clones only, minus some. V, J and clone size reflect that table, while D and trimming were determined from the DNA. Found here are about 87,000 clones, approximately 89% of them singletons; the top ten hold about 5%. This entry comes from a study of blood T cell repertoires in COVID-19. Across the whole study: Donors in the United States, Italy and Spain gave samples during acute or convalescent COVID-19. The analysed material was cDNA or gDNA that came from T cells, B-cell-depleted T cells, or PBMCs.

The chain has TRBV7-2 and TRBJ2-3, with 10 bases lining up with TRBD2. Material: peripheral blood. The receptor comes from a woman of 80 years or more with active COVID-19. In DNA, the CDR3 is TGTGCCAGCAGCTTAGGGAGCCTAGCGGGAGCAGATACGCAGTATTTT. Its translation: CASSLGSLAGADTQYF.